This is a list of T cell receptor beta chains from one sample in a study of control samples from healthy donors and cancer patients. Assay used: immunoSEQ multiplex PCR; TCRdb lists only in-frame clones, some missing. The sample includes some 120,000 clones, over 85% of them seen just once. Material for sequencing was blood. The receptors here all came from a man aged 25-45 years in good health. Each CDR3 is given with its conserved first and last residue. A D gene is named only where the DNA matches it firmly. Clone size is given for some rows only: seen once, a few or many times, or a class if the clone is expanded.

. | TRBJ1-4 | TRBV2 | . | TGTGCCAGCAGGCCGGGAGGGGAGATTGAAAAACTGTTTTTT | CASRPGGEIEKLFF
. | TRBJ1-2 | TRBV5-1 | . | TGCGCCAGCAGCTCAAATCAGGGTAGGGATGGCTACACCTTC | CASSSNQGRDGYTF
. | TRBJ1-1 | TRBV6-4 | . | TGTGCCAGCAGTGAGCAACAAAGGGGTGAAGCTTTCTTT | CASSEQQRGEAFF
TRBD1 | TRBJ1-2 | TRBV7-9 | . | TGTGCCAGCAGCTCCATACAGGGGGCGCATGGCTACACCTTC | CASSSIQGAHGYTF
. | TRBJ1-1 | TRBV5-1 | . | TGCGCCAGCAGCTTTGGCAGGGAGGCTTTCTTT | CASSFGREAFF
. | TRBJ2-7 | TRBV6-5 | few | TGTGCCAGCATAAGTGAAGGGGTGGTGTACGAGCAGTACTTC | CASISEGVVYEQYF
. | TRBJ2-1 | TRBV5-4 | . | TGTGCCAGTAGCTTCGAGGCAGAAAGCTACAATGAGCAGTTCTTC | CASSFEAESYNEQFF
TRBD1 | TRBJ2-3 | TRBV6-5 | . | TGTGCCAGCAGTTATGGACAGGGGTTGAGGGATACGCAGTATTTT | CASSYGQGLRDTQYF
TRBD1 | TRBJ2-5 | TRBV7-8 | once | TGTGCCAGCAGCTTCTACAGACAGGGGGCCCCGCAAGAGACCCAGTACTTC | CASSFYRQGAPQETQYF
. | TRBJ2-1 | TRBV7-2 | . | TGTGCCAGCAGCCGGGGAATTCCCCTCGGGATTAGGCCAGATGAGCAGTTCTTC | CASSRGIPLGIRPDEQFF
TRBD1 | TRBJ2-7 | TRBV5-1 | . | TGCGCCAGCAGCCGAGAGACAGGGTCCTACGAGCAGTACTTC | CASSRETGSYEQYF
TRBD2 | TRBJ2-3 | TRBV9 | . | TGTGCCAGCAGCCCCGGGACTAGCCTGCGCGGTACGCAGTATTTT | CASSPGTSLRGTQYF
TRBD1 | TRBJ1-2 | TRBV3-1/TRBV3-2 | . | TGTGCCAGCAGCCGGACAGGGGGGGACTATGGCTACACCTTC | CASSRTGGDYGYTF
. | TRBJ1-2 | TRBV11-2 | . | TGTGCCAGCAGCTTGGGGGGCCACTATGGCTACACCTTC | CASSLGGHYGYTF
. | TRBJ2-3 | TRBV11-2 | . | TGTGCCAGCAGCTTGGGGGGCGCAGATACGCAGTATTTT | CASSLGGADTQYF
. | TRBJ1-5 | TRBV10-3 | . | TGTGCCATCAGGGAGGACAATGGGGTGGGCAATCAGCCCCAGCATTTT | CAIREDNGVGNQPQHF
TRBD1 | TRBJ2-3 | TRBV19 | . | TGTGCCAGTAGACAGGGGGCCGCAGATACGCAGTATTTT | CASRQGAADTQYF
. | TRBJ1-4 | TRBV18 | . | TGTGCCAGCTCACCCAGGGGTCCGGCTAATGAAAAACTGTTTTTT | CASSPRGPANEKLFF
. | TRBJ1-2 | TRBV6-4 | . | TGTGCCAGCAGTGACTCAGGGAGGGGTAATGGCTACACCTTC | CASSDSGRGNGYTF
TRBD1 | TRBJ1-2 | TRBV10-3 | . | TGTGCCACCGCACAGGGGAACTATGGCTACACCTTC | CATAQGNYGYTF
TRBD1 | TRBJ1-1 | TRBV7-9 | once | TGTGCCAGCAGCCCAGAGGGTTACAGGGGCGGGAGCACTGAAGCTTTCTTT | CASSPEGYRGGSTEAFF
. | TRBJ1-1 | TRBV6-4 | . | TGTGCCAGCAGTGCCCGGACTAACACTGAAGCTTTCTTT | CASSARTNTEAFF
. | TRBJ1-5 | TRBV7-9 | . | TGTGCCAGCAGCCCCAGGGACAATCAGCCCCAGCATTTT | CASSPRDNQPQHF
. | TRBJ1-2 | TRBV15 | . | TGTGCCACCAGCGAGGGACGGGCTGCGGGTTACACCTTC | CATSEGRAAGYTF
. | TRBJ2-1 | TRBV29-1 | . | TGCAGCGTTGCCCCGACAAACTCCTACAATGAGCAGTTCTTC | CSVAPTNSYNEQFF
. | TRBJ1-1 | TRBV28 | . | TGTGCCAGCAGTGGGGACGGTCTGGAACAGACTGAAGCTTTCTTT | CASSGDGLEQTEAFF
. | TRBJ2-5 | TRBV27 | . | TGTGCCAGCAGTTTAGCCCTCCAAGAGACCCAGTACTTC | CASSLALQETQYF
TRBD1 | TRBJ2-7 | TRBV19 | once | TGTGCCAGTAGTTGGGGACAGGGTGGCTACGAGCAGTACTTC | CASSWGQGGYEQYF
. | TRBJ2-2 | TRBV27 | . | TGTGCCAGCAGTTGGGGGGGGGCTTTCACCGGGGAGCTGTTTTTT | CASSWGGAFTGELFF
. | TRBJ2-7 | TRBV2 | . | TGTGCCAGCAGTCTGCAGGCCAACTCCTACGAGCAGTACTTC | CASSLQANSYEQYF
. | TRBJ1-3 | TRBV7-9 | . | TGTGCCAGCAGCTCCATGGGGTCTGGAAACACCATATATTTT | CASSSMGSGNTIYF
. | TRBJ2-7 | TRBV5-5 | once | TGTGCCAGCAGCTCCGGGAATCTCCACTACGAGCAGTACTTC | CASSSGNLHYEQYF
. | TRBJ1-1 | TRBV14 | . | TGTGCCAGCAGCCAAATCAGCGATAACACTGAAGCTTTCTTT | CASSQISDNTEAFF
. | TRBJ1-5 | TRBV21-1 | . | TGTGCCAGCAGCAAAGCGATTAGCGGGAACAATCAGCCCCAGCATTTT | CASSKAISGNNQPQHF
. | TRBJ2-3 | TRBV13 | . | TGTGCCAGCAGCTTTGGCCCCAGGGCCACAGATACGCAGTATTTT | CASSFGPRATDTQYF
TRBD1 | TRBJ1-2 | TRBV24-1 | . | TGTGCCACCAGTGACCGAGACAGGGCCTTAGGGTATGGCTACACCTTC | CATSDRDRALGYGYTF
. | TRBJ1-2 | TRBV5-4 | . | TGTGCCAGCAGCTTGGGGCCATCGGACGTACTTTATGGCTACACCTTC | CASSLGPSDVLYGYTF
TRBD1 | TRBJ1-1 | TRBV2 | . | TGTGCCAGCAGACTCGGACAGGCCGCCCGCACTGAAGCTTTCTTT | CASRLGQAARTEAFF
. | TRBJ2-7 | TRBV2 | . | TGTGCCAGCAGTGACTCGTACTTC | CASSDSYF
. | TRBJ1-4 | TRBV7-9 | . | TGTGCCAGCAGCATAACAAAGAAGGGGGTAGTTAATGAAAAACTGTTTTTT | CASSITKKGVVNEKLFF
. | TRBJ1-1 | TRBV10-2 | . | TGCGCCAGCAGTGAGATAAGGGCGGCTGAAGCTTTCTTT | CASSEIRAAEAFF
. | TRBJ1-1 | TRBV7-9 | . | TGTGCCAGCGAGGTAGGGGCGGGTGAAACTGAAGCTTTCTTT | CASEVGAGETEAFF
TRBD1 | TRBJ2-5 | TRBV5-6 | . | TGTGCCAGCAGACGGGGACAGTTCCTTCAAGAGACCCAGTACTTC | CASRRGQFLQETQYF
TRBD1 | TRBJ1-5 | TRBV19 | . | TGTACCAGTACCATCCGCGGGACAGGTAGACAGCCCCAGCATTTT | CTSTIRGTGRQPQHF
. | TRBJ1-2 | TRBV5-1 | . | TGCGCCAGCAGCTTGGGCGGGGCCGGCTATGGCTACACCTTC | CASSLGGAGYGYTF
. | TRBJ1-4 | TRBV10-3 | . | TGTGCCATCAGTGAGGCGAAGGGCTTGGGGAAACTGTTTTTT | CAISEAKGLGKLFF
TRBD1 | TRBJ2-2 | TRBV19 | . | TGTGCCAGTACCCGACAGGGGGTATCTGGCGGGGAGCTGTTTTTT | CASTRQGVSGGELFF
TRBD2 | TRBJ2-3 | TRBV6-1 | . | TGTGCCAGCAGTGACCCGGGACTACCTCCCCCCGAGGATACGCAGTATTTT | CASSDPGLPPPEDTQYF
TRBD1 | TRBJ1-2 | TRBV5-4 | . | TGTGCCTATGAGACACAGGGGGGATATGGCTACACCTTC | CAYETQGGYGYTF
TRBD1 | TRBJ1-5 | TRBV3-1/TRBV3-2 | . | TGTGCCAGCAGCTTACCGGGACAGGGTATGAATCAGCCCCAGCATTTT | CASSLPGQGMNQPQHF
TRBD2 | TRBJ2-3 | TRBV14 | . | TGTGCCAGCAGCCTGACTAGCGGAGACACAGATACGCAGTATTTT | CASSLTSGDTDTQYF
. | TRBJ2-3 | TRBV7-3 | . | TGTGCCAGCAGCTTACTGGGGGGCACAGATACGCAGTATTTT | CASSLLGGTDTQYF
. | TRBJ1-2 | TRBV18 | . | TGTGCCAGCTCACCAAAAAGCCAGTTAAACTATGGCTACACCTTC | CASSPKSQLNYGYTF
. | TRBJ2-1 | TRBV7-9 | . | TGTGCCAGCAGCACAACAACAGGGACTTCTTACAATGAGCAGTTCTTC | CASSTTTGTSYNEQFF
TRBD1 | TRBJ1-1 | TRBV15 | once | TGTGCCACCAGCACCCATGGGGAGACAGGGCGGACTGAAGCTTTCTTT | CATSTHGETGRTEAFF
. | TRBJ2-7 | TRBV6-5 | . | TGTGCCAGCAGTCAAAGGAACGGAGAGCAGTACTTC | CASSQRNGEQYF
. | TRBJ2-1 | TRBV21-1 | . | TGTGCCAGCAGCTCGGTGAGTGCCCCTTGGCATATTGTCCACAATGAGCAGTTCTTC | CASSSVSAPWHIVHNEQFF